The rows below give T cell receptor beta chains drawn from one sample of a study of cytomegalovirus exposure and HLA in healthy donors. The assay was immunoSEQ multiplex PCR, and TCRdb's table has in-frame clones only and misses some. The table shows roughly 70,000 clones, with roughly 70% occurring only once. Sequencing was performed on PBMCs. These receptors originate from a man in his sixties or seventies in good health and CMV-seronegative. The CDR3 runs from the conserved cysteine through the conserved F or W. A D gene is named only where the DNA matches it firmly. Only some rows state a clone size, as once, few, many or a class for expanded clones.

D	V	size	J	DNA	CDR3
TRBD1	TRBV5-1	.	TRBJ2-7	TGCGCCAGCAGCTTGGACATACAGGGGGGCGAGCAGTACTTC	CASSLDIQGGEQYF
TRBD2	TRBV5-5	once	TRBJ2-3	TGTGCCAGCAGCTTGGAGGCAGCGGGAGGGCCAACAGATACGCAGTATTTT	CASSLEAAGGPTDTQYF
.	TRBV2	.	TRBJ1-5	TGTGCCAGCAGTCCCCTGAGACAAGCGGGCAATCAGCCCCAGCATTTT	CASSPLRQAGNQPQHF
TRBD1	TRBV5-6	.	TRBJ1-1	TGTGCCAGCAGCTTATCCGGGACAGGGGGCTCTGTCGCTTTCTTT	CASSLSGTGGSVAFF
TRBD2	TRBV2	.	TRBJ2-1	TGTGCCAGCAGCCTAGGGACTAGCGGGATGACCAATGAGCAGTTCTTC	CASSLGTSGMTNEQFF
TRBD1	TRBV19	.	TRBJ2-5	TGTGCCAGTAGTACTGCTGGGACAGGGAGAGAGACCCAGTACTTC	CASSTAGTGRETQYF
TRBD1	TRBV7-2	.	TRBJ2-7	TGTGCCAGCAGTCAGGGACAGGGGCAGTACGAGCAGTACTTC	CASSQGQGQYEQYF
.	TRBV7-2	.	TRBJ2-2	TGTGCCAGCAGCTTAGGCCCGCTACGGGGCGGGGAGCTGTTTTTT	CASSLGPLRGGELFF
TRBD1	TRBV5-1	.	TRBJ2-1	TGTGCCAGCAGCTTGAGGGGGACAGCCCGTGAGCAGTTCTTC	CASSLRGTAREQFF
TRBD1	TRBV7-9	many	TRBJ2-1	TGTGCCAGCAGGCTTGAAGGACAGGGGAATCATGAGCAGTTCTTC	CASRLEGQGNHEQFF
.	TRBV5-6	.	TRBJ1-1	TGTGCCAGCAGTTTCACAGTTAACACTGAAGCTTTCTTT	CASSFTVNTEAFF
.	TRBV30	.	TRBJ2-7	TGTGCCGGTAACAGGGGGGGATACGAGCAGTACTTC	CAGNRGGYEQYF
.	TRBV2	few	TRBJ2-3	TGTGCCAGCAAGGGGACATTAGTCAGCACAGATACGCAGTATTTT	CASKGTLVSTDTQYF
TRBD2	TRBV7-2	.	TRBJ2-7	TGTGCCAGCAGCTTGACTAGCGGATACGAGCAGTACTTC	CASSLTSGYEQYF
.	TRBV29-1	few	TRBJ1-1	TGCAGCGTTGAAACTCTGAACACTGAAGCTTTCTTT	CSVETLNTEAFF
.	TRBV30	.	TRBJ1-4	TGTGCCGGAGGGCAACGAAGGGAAAAACTGTTTTTT	CAGGQRREKLFF
TRBD1	TRBV12-5	.	TRBJ1-3	TGTGCTAGTGGTTTGGGGGACAGTGGTGGAAACACCATATATTTT	CASGLGDSGGNTIYF
.	TRBV13	once	TRBJ1-3	TGTGCCAGCAGCTTAGGCCCGCGCTCTGGAAACACCATATATTTT	CASSLGPRSGNTIYF
TRBD2	TRBV7-2	.	TRBJ2-3	TGTGCCAGCAGCCGGACTAGACCTGATACGCAGTATTTT	CASSRTRPDTQYF
TRBD1	TRBV19	.	TRBJ1-6	TGTGCCAGCGGGAAAGGAACAGGGGGAAATAATTCACCCCTCCACTTT	CASGKGTGGNNSPLHF